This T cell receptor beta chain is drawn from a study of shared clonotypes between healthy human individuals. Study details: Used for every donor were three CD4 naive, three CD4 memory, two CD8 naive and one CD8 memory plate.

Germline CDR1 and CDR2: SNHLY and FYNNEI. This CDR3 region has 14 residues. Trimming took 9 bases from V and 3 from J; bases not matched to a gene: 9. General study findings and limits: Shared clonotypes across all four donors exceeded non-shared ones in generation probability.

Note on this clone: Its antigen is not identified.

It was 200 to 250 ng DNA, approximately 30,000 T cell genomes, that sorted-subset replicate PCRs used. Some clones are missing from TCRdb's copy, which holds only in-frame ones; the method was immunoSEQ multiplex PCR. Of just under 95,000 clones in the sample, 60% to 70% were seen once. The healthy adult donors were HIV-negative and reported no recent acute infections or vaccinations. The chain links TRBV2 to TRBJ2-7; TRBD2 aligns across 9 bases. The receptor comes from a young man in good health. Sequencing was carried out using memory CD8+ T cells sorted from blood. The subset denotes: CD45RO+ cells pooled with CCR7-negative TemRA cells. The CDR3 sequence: CASALAGSLYEQYF. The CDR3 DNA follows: TGTGCCAGTGCCCTAGCGGGAAGCCTCTACGAGCAGTACTTC.